This T cell receptor beta chain was retrieved from a study of radiotherapy plus CTLA-4 blockade in lung cancer. Study-level information: Objective responses were seen in under 20% of patients, disease control in about 30%. Whole-study results and caveats: Early clonal dynamics of blood T cells, together with interferon-beta, were reported as the best response predictor. An expansion of tumor-derived TCR clones occurred in blood after radiotherapy plus ipilimumab.

As to this clone: Antigen unknown. Germline is not matched at one junction end, which may reflect a read error.

Focal radiation plus CTLA-4 blockade with ipilimumab was given to patients with chemo-refractory metastatic non-small-cell lung cancer. The CDR3 consists of 15 residues. The germline gives CDR1 SNHLY, CDR2 FYNNEI. Produced via immunoSEQ multiplex PCR; TCRdb's table is partial and in-frame only. The table includes under 50,000 clones, 65% to 90% detected once. The chain carries TRBV2 and TRBJ1-5; no firm D call. The sequence came from a human donor with non-small cell lung cancer whose response to radiotherapy plus ipilimumab could not be evaluated. The sequences come from peripheral blood, collected from a patient treated with radiotherapy plus ipilimumab. CDR3 sequence reads: CTSSSRSGRNQPQHF. In DNA form, the CDR3 reads TGTACCAGCAGCTCGCGGTCGGGAAGGAATCAGCCCCAGCATTTT.